This TCR beta chain was identified during a study of CD8 T cells in Susac syndrome. On this clonotype: As yet, its antigen is unknown.

An input of roughly 0.45 to 1 ug of RNA was subjected to reverse transcription using random hexamers. The authors amplified TCR beta CDR3 across 54 Vbeta and 13 Jbeta using immunoSEQ multiplex PCR. TCRdb re-derived calls from the immunoSEQ multiplex PCR reads in MiXCR, one entry per CDR3 protein. The sample has some 200,000 distinct CDR3 sequences; approximately 95% are singletons. Points from the study as a whole: The study found that Susac CD8+ clonal expansion peaked in TEMRA cells and active patients.

The CDR3 is 14 amino acids. V gave up 5 bases and J gave up 5 bases; unmatched junction bases: 7. Germline V lookup: CDR1 MNHEY, CDR2 SVGAGI. Material for sequencing was CD8+ T cells from PBMCs. This rearrangement joins TRBV6-5 to TRBJ2-7; 9 nucleotides line up with TRBD1. The clonotype comes from a human donor with Susac syndrome. The CDR3 nucleotides are TGTGCCAGCAGTCCCTTACAGGGGGCGGACGAGCAGTACTTC. It specifies CASSPLQGADEQYF.